This TCR beta chain was recovered during a study of Tregs in tolerant kidney transplant recipients (dated by TCRdb to between 2018 and 2021). At the level of the whole study: The study applied TCRbeta sequencing to find donor-specific regulatory T cells before combined kidney and bone marrow transplantation and then followed those same cells after transplant. Results the study describes overall, beyond this receptor: Biological reproducibility was not directly assessed, although technical replication error appeared to be minimal. For some patients, the PCR primers changed as time went on, which meant samples from those patients could not be compared with one another at the nucleotide level. Because the study included only a small number of patients, the results must be confirmed in larger populations and under other immunosuppression protocols. In tolerant patients, the expansion of donor-specific Tregs was greater than global Treg expansion, suggesting that the expansion was antigen-driven rather than nonspecific. Expanding Tregs with activated donor B cells appeared to identify the most biologically relevant and donor-specific TCRbeta repertoire.

Of note for this clone: This clone's antigen is unknown. The read terminates 3 residues before the CDR3 end, so the remaining end is supplied by the germline J gene.

The transplants used related donors with nonmyeloablative bone marrow transplantation, and mixed chimerism in the human trials was transient. Unstimulated Tregs (CD4+CD25+CD127-), CD4+ non-Tregs (CD4+CD25-), CD4 and CD8 cells were FACS-sorted from thawed PBMCs. The patients were several recipients of combined kidney and bone marrow transplants from the ITN036ST trial, and samples were available only from these trial subjects. Healthy control blood was processed by Ficoll density gradient to PBMCs and cryopreserved; patient PBMCs were collected before and after transplant. For TCRbeta CDR3 sequencing, genomic DNA from the sorted cells was extracted using the QIAGEN DNeasy Blood and Tissue Kit. High-throughput TCRbeta CDR3 sequencing was carried out commercially through immunoSEQ, with PCR amplification with bias correction and internal controls included. Concerning the study's data processing: Unique productive TCRbeta sequences were defined by CDR3 nucleotide sequence where primers matched, and otherwise by CDR3 amino acid sequence together with Vbeta and Jbeta genes. To correct for sorting error, sequences found in more than one sorted population at a frequency ratio of 2:1 or less were discarded, and the remaining shared sequences were assigned to the population with the higher frequency. A sequence counted as donor-reactive if, in CFSE-low cells, the sequence had a frequency of at least 0.01% and was expanded at least 5-fold compared with unstimulated cells. Jensen-Shannon divergence calculated on the top 100 TCRbeta sequences ranked by frequency was used to measure repertoire divergence. For samples with multiple sequencing runs, sorting error was corrected in each run separately before the runs were combined. TCRdb provides this immuneACCESS table in a form limited to in-frame rearrangements. Some clones are lacking; in checked studies, under half of them reflect an unresolved V gene, and why the rest are absent is not known. The V and J calls and the clone size are those of that table, but D and trimming were determined from the DNA. This sample's table has entries for some 30,000 clones. The ten largest account for under 2% of the sample.

Inclusive of the bounding cysteine and phenylalanine, the CDR3 is 14 residues long. Shown are 33 bases from within the CDR3, in frame from base 1. Between the V and J ends, shortened by 2 bases and 0 bases respectively, the junction contains 8 bases. According to the germline V gene, CDR1 reads SGHVS and CDR2 reads FQNEAQ. This TCR was recovered from a human patient who received a combined kidney and bone marrow transplant. Following a transplant, some T cells may be graft donor cells, not patient cells. This chain is built from TRBV7-8 and TRBJ2-7; no D segment can be confidently identified. Sequencing used CD4+ T cells from blood (PBMCs), obtained 24 months after the transplant. The CDR3 in this case is CASSLYSSSYEQYF. The sequenced CDR3 bases are TGTGCCAGCAGCTTATACAGTAGCTCCTACGAG.